This paragraph covers one TCR beta chain sequence. CDR1 and CDR2 (germline): MDHEN, SYDVKM. V was pared by 5 bases and J by 3 bases, with 17 bases between. This CDR3 comprises 17 residues. The data were obtained in a study of blood T cell repertoires in COVID-19. The data were produced by immunoSEQ multiplex PCR, yet TCRdb's version contains in-frame clones alone and is incomplete. There are 100,000 or so clones in the sample; roughly 90% occur only once, and roughly 0.97% lies in the top ten. The material sequenced was peripheral blood. V gene TRBV28 combines with J gene TRBJ2-6; D is perhaps TRBD2 (5 bases). The sequence came from a man in his 60s with acute or convalescent COVID-19. CDR3 coding DNA: TGTGCCAGCAGTCCAAGAGGACTCTCGGGTGGGGCCAACGTCCTGACTTTC. This codes for CASSPRGLSGGANVLTF.